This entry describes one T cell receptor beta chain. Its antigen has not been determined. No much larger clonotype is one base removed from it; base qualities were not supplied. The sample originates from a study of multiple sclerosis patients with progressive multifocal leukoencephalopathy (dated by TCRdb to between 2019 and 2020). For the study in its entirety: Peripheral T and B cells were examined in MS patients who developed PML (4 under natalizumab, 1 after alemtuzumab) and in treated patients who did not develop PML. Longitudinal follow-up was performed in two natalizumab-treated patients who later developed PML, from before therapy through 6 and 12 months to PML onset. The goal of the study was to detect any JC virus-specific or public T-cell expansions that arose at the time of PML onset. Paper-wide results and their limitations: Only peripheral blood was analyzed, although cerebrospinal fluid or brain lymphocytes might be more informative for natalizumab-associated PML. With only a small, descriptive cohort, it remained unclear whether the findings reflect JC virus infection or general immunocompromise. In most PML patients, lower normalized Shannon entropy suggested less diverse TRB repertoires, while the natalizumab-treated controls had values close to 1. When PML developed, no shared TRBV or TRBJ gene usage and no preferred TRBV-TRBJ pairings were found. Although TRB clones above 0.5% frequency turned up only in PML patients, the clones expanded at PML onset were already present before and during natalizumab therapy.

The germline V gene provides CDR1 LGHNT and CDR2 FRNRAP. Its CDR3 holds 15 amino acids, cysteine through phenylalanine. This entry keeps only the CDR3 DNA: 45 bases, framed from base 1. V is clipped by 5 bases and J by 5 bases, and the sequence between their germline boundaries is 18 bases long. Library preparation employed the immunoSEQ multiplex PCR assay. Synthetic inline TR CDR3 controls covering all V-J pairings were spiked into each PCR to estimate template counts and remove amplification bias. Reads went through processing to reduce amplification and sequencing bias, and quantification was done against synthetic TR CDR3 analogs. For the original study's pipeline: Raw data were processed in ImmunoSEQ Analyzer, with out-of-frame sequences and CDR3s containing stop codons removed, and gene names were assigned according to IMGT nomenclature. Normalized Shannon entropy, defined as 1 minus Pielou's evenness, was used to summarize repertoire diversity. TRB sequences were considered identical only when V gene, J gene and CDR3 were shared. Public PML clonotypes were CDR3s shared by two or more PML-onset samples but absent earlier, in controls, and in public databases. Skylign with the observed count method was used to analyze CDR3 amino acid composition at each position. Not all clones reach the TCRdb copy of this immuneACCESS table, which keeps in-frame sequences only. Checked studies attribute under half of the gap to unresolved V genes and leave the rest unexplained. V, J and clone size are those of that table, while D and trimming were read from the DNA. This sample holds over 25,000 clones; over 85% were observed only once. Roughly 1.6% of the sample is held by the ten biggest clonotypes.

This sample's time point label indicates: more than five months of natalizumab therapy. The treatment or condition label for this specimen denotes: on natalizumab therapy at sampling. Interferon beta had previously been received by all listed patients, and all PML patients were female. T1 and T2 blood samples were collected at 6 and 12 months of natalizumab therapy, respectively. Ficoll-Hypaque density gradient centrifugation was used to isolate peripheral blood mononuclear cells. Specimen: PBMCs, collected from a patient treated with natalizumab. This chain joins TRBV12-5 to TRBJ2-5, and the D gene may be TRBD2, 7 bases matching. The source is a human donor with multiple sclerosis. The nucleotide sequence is TGTGCTAGTGGTAGGGAGGGAACAAGGGGGGAGACCCAGTACTTC. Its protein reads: CASGREGTRGETQYF.